A single sample is the source of the 29 T cell receptor beta chains below, sequenced in a study of blood T cell repertoires in COVID-19. Assay used: immunoSEQ multiplex PCR; TCRdb lists only in-frame clones, some missing. This table has about 260,000 clones, roughly 90% appearing once. The sequenced material came from PBMCs or T cells enriched from blood (not recorded which). The receptors here all came from a man aged 35-49 years who had been exposed to COVID-19.

The chain employs TRBV4-1 and TRBJ2-2; D perhaps matches TRBD2 (5 bases). In germline, CDR1 is MGHRA, CDR2 YSYEKL. The V gene lost 4 bases and the J gene lost 2 bases, with 20 bases spanning the gap. The CDR3 sequence is 18 residues long. CDR3 region: CASSPKAPPGINTGELFF. In DNA, the CDR3 is TGCGCCAGCAGCCCGAAAGCTCCTCCCGGGATTAACACCGGGGAGCTGTTTTTT.

V gene TRBV7-2 combines with J gene TRBJ2-2; 9 bases agree with TRBD1. Germline values: CDR1 SGHTA, CDR2 FQGNSA. This CDR3 spans 15 amino acids. V was pared by 1 base and J by 7 bases, with 4 bases of the junction left unmatched. As DNA, the CDR3 is TGTGCCAGCAGCTTAGGGACAGGGGTGAACGGGGAGCTGTTTTTT. Amino acids: CASSLGTGVNGELFF.

The genes are TRBV28 and TRBJ1-3, with D possibly matching TRBD1 (5 bases). The CDR3 has 15 residues. V was trimmed by 10 bases and J by 0 bases, leaving 16 bases between them. Germline V lookup: CDR1 MDHEN, CDR2 SYDVKM. The CDR3 coding sequence is TGTGCCACGGGGGGGGTTGGAACCTCTGGAAACACCATATATTTT. Protein product: CATGGVGTSGNTIYF.

The rearrangement links TRBV6-4 to TRBJ2-7; 9 nucleotides align to TRBD2. This CDR3 comprises 15 residues. J gave up 4 bases and V 0 bases, and 4 bases lay outside the gene matches. Germline CDR1 is MRHNA and CDR2 is SNTAGT. Here the CDR3 reads CASSDSGGRAYEQYF. The CDR3 region has the DNA TGTGCCAGCAGTGACTCTGGCGGGAGGGCATACGAGCAGTACTTC.

Turning to this clone: The same CDR3 can be traced to other DNA sequences in this sample. The rearrangement uses TRBV28 and TRBJ1-1; D unclear. The ends were cut back, 5 bases at V and 4 bases at J, with 5 bases in the middle. Looked up from germline, CDR1 is MDHEN and CDR2 is SYDVKM. The CDR3 spans 11 residues. The DNA of the CDR3 is TGTGCCAGCAGTCCTCGCACTGAAGCTTTCTTT. Its protein product is CASSPRTEAFF.

V and J are TRBV7-9 and TRBJ1-2, with D possibly TRBD1 on 6 matching bases. Trimming left V 5 bases short and J 4 bases short, with 14 bases between. This CDR3 region has 14 residues. CDR1 and CDR2 (germline): SEHNR, FQNEAQ (reference sequence). The CDR3 DNA is TGTGCCAGCAGCCTTCCGGGACATGTCTATGGCTACACCTTC. This codes for CASSLPGHVYGYTF.

The rearrangement uses TRBV2 and TRBJ2-7, with D unclear. This CDR3 is built from 14 residues. Between the trimmed V and J ends, which lost 0 bases and 0 bases, there was a span of 6 bases. Germline V gene sequence: CDR1 SNHLY, CDR2 FYNNEI. The CDR3 DNA is TGTGCCAGCAGTGAAGCCAAGAGCTCCTACGAGCAGTACTTC. Translating gives CASSEAKSSYEQYF. Full variable domain (remainder filled in from reference TRBV2 and TRBJ2-7): EPEVTQTPSHQVTQMGQEVILRCVPISNHLYFYWYRQILGQKVEFLVSFYNNEISEKSEIFDDQFSVERPDGSNFTLKIRSTKLEDSAMYFCASSEAKSSYEQYFGPGTRLTVT.

This sequence joins TRBV4-1 and TRBJ2-2; a weak D match, TRBD1 (5 bases). There are 13 residues in the CDR3. Germline V lookup: CDR1 MGHRA, CDR2 YSYEKL. The V and J ends lost 4 bases and 5 bases respectively, with 8 bases between them. CDR3 DNA sequence: TGCGCCAGCAGCCCAGGGTTTACCGGGGAGCTGTTTTTT. It specifies CASSPGFTGELFF.

The rearrangement links TRBV7-9 to TRBJ2-7, with 8 nucleotides matching TRBD2. The CDR3 length is 14 residues. Germline CDR1 reads SEHNR; CDR2 reads FQNEAQ (reference sequence). The V segment lost 2 bases and the J segment 6 bases; nucleotides outside the gene matches: 6. Here the CDR3 reads CASSLSSGVTEQYF. For the CDR3, the DNA is TGTGCCAGCAGCTTAAGTAGCGGGGTTACCGAGCAGTACTTC.

The chain carries TRBV19 and TRBJ2-1; TRBD1 matches at 9 bases. The CDR3 runs 16 residues. Trimming at V came to 1 base and at J to 7 bases, leaving 8 bases not matched to a gene. CDR1 is LNHDA and CDR2 is SQIVND in the germline V gene (reference sequence). CDR3 sequence: CASSIGTGGRLNEQFF. CDR3 DNA sequence: TGTGCCAGTAGTATAGGTACAGGGGGCCGACTAAATGAGCAGTTCTTC.

This chain links TRBV24-1 with TRBJ1-2, with D possibly being TRBD1 (5 bases). V was trimmed by 5 bases and J by 4 bases, leaving 10 bases between them. Per the germline V gene, CDR1 is KGHDR and CDR2 is SFDVKD. This CDR3 has 13 amino acids. CDR3: CATSGGGSYGYTF. The CDR3 DNA reads as TGTGCCACCAGTGGGGGCGGGAGCTATGGCTACACCTTC.

The chain uses TRBV18 and TRBJ2-7, with TRBD1 as a possible D gene (5 bases). The ends were cut back, 6 bases at V and 2 bases at J, with 20 bases in the middle. Germline V CDR1 and CDR2: KGHSH, LQKENI. CDR3 length: 16 residues. The CDR3 sequence is CASSWTPPGLAYEQYF. The CDR3 DNA reads TGTGCCAGCTCTTGGACCCCGCCAGGGTTGGCCTACGAGCAGTACTTC.

This clone was observed once. V gene TRBV19 combines with J gene TRBJ1-6; the D is unclear. Trimming pared 3 bases from V and 0 bases from J, leaving 12 bases between. The CDR3 has 17 amino acids. CDR1 and CDR2 (germline): LNHDA, SQIVND (reference sequence). CDR3 protein: CASSIKLSYSYNSPLHF. The CDR3 nucleotides are TGTGCCAGTAGTATTAAGCTTAGTTACTCCTATAATTCACCCCTCCACTTT.

V gene TRBV21-1 combines with J gene TRBJ2-7; the table's D gene call, TRBD2, was not cross checked with the DNA. TRBV21-1 is noted as a pseudogene. The CDR3 contains 13 residues. The CDR3 DNA sequence: TGTGCCAGCAGGGGCGGGAGGCTCTACGAGCAGTACTTC. Its protein product is CASRGGRLYEQYF.

The gene calls are TRBV11-2 and TRBJ1-3, with 9 nucleotides matching TRBD1. V lost 2 bases and J lost 0; bases outside the gene matches: 5. There are 17 residues in the CDR3. Germline CDR1 is SGHAT and CDR2 is FQNNGV. The DNA for the CDR3 is TGTGCCAGCAGCTTATTAACAGGGGGCAGCTCTGGAAACACCATATATTTT. Amino acid sequence: CASSLLTGGSSGNTIYF.

The CDR3 DNA follows: TGCAGTGTAGACAGCACCTATGGCTACACCTTC. It specifies CSVDSTYGYTF. V usage is TRBV29-1 and J usage is TRBJ1-2; a possible D gene is TRBD1 (5 bases). This CDR3 is 11 amino acids long. Germline CDR1 reads SQVTM; CDR2 reads ANQGSEA.

The J gene is TRBJ1-2, the V gene TRBV9; TRBD1 aligns across 7 bases. Losses at the gene ends were 3 bases for V and 8 bases for J; bases not matched to a gene: 7. CDR1 is SGDLS and CDR2 is YYNGEE in the germline V gene. This CDR3 is built from 13 residues. CDR3 in amino acids: CASSDPQGRGYTF. Written as DNA, the CDR3 is TGTGCCAGCAGCGACCCACAGGGGCGGGGCTACACCTTC. Full variable domain (outside the CDR3, taken from reference TRBV9 and TRBJ1-2): DSGVTQTPKHLITATGQRVTLRCSPRSGDLSVYWYQQSLDQGLQFLIQYYNGEERAKGNILERFSAQQFPDLHSELNLSSLELGDSALYFCASSDPQGRGYTFGSGTRLTVV.

This clone was recorded once. The DNA of the CDR3 is TGTGCCAGCAGCCAGGTCGGACAGGGGTTGGGGACCCAGTACTTC. This encodes CASSQVGQGLGTQYF. The chain couples TRBV3-1 (or the pseudogene TRBV3-2) to TRBJ2-5; TRBD1 matches at 9 bases. Losses at the gene ends were 3 bases for V and 7 bases for J; bases not matched to a gene: 9. This CDR3 spans 15 amino acids. Germline CDR1 reads LGHDT; CDR2 reads YNNKEL (reference sequence).

The chain employs TRBV11-2 and TRBJ2-1, with D unresolved. The V end was cut by 2 bases, the J end by 6 bases, with 11 bases between. Germline V CDR1 and CDR2: SGHAT, FQNNGV. The CDR3 totals 14 residues. In DNA form, the CDR3 reads TGTGCCAGCAGCTTACTCCTAAAATTCAATGAGCAGTTCTTC. Translation: CASSLLLKFNEQFF.

The gene calls are TRBV28 and TRBJ1-1, with TRBD1 matching over 9 bases. The CDR3 totals 14 residues. The germline CDR1 and CDR2 sequences are MDHEN and SYDVKM. With V trimmed by 5 bases and J by 6 bases, 7 bases remained unmatched. Here the CDR3 DNA reads TGTGCCAGCAGTGATGGGACAGGGAGAGCTGAAGCTTTCTTT. It is translated as CASSDGTGRAEAFF.

This chain joins TRBV11-1 and TRBJ2-5; possibly TRBD1 for D (5 bases). Between the trimmed V and J ends, which lost 6 bases and 1 base, there was a span of 9 bases. The CDR3 loop spans 13 amino acids. The germline gives CDR1 SGHAT, CDR2 FQDESV (reference sequence). CDR3 sequence reads: CASSGQVQETQYF. The CDR3 DNA reads as TGTGCCAGCAGTGGACAAGTCCAAGAGACCCAGTACTTC.

The V call is TRBV5-1, the J call TRBJ2-1; 13 positions match TRBD2. J gave up 3 bases and V 1 base, and 4 bases lay outside the gene matches. Germline V gene sequence: CDR1 SGHRS, CDR2 YFSETQ. The CDR3 has 17 residues. CDR3 bases: TGCGCCAGCAGCTTGCTTACTAGCGGGAGGGGCTACAATGAGCAGTTCTTC. It translates to CASSLLTSGRGYNEQFF.

This clone was observed a single time. The rearrangement joins TRBV5-6 to TRBJ1-5, with TRBD1 matching over 8 bases. Looked up from germline, CDR1 is SGHDT and CDR2 is YYEEEE. The V gene end was trimmed by 4 bases and the J gene end by 5 bases; junction bases not matched to a gene: 11. The CDR3 sequence is 16 residues long. The CDR3 DNA is TGTGCCAGCAGCCGGACAGGGACGAAGGGAGATCAGCCCCAGCATTTT. The encoded protein is CASSRTGTKGDQPQHF.

The chain recombines TRBV18 with TRBJ1-5; the match to TRBD1 covers 7 bases. The V gene's germline CDR1 is KGHSH and CDR2 LQKENI. The CDR3 contains 16 residues. Unmatched junction bases numbered 14, after V lost 6 bases and J lost 6 bases. In DNA, the CDR3 is TGTGCCAGCTCTCTGGGACAGCTTCCCCGTGGTCAGCCCCAGCATTTT. Its protein is CASSLGQLPRGQPQHF. Based on the CDR3 plus reference TRBV18 and TRBJ1-5, the full variable domain is NAGVMQNPRHLVRRRGQEARLRCSPMKGHSHVYWYRQLPEEGLKFMVYLQKENIIDESGMPKERFSAEFPKEGPSILRIQQVVRGDSAAYFCASSLGQLPRGQPQHFGDGTRLSIL.

This clone was counted a few times. An end of the junction differs from the germline gene, which may be a read error. The chain combines TRBV11-2 with TRBJ2-1; the D gene is possibly TRBD1 (7 bases). Germline CDR1 reads SGHAT; CDR2 reads FQNNGV. The CDR3 extends over 12 amino acids. As DNA, the CDR3 is TGTGCCAGCAGCTTAGTGCTCCAGGGGGAGGTCTTC. Translation gives CASSLVLQGEVF.

The DNA for the CDR3 is TGCGCCAGCAGCCCCGGTACAGGGAACAATCAGCCCCAGCATTTT. Protein: CASSPGTGNNQPQHF. The chain uses TRBV5-1 and TRBJ1-5, with a tentative D call TRBD1 (6 bases). V was cut by 4 bases and J by 3 bases, with 14 bases left in between. This CDR3 is 15 amino acids long. CDR1 SGHRS and CDR2 YFSETQ come from the germline V gene.

CDR3 loop: CATRHRQNSNQPQHF. CDR3 nucleotides: TGTGCCACCAGGCACAGACAGAATAGCAATCAGCCCCAGCATTTT. The rearrangement links TRBV27 to TRBJ1-5; weak D call: TRBD1 (5 bases). V lost 10 bases and J lost 0, with 16 bases in between. This CDR3 has 15 residues. In germline, CDR1 is MNHEY, CDR2 SMNVEV (reference sequence).

A few counts support this clone. This specimen includes other DNA sequences encoding the same CDR3. This rearrangement joins TRBV19 to TRBJ1-1; no firm D call. Trimming cost V 3 bases and J 0 bases, with 5 bases left between them. This CDR3 is built from 13 residues. Looked up from germline, CDR1 is LNHDA and CDR2 is SQIVND (reference sequence). CDR3: CASSISVNTEAFF. The CDR3 DNA follows: TGTGCCAGTAGTATTTCGGTGAACACTGAAGCTTTCTTT.

The chain carries TRBV6-2 or TRBV6-3 and TRBJ2-7, with 8 nucleotides matching TRBD2. From germline, CDR1 is MNHEY and CDR2 SVGEGT. The CDR3 extends over 18 amino acids. Losses at the gene ends were 6 bases for V and 1 base for J; bases not matched to a gene: 17. In DNA form, the CDR3 reads TGTGCCAGCAGCCGCATTAGGCAAAGCGGGAGTGGGTCCTACGAGCAGTACTTC. Protein sequence: CASSRIRQSGSGSYEQYF.